This record concerns one T cell receptor beta chain sequence. A much more abundant neighbour one base away suggests this may be a read error. Sorted cells numbering roughly 20,000 to 1,000,000, with 10%, 30% or 50% RNA, yielded the naive CD8 libraries. Isolation of naive CD8 T cells was achieved by sorting on a CD8+CD4-CCR7+CD45RA+ phenotype. Previously reported methods and listed TCR primers produced the bulk TCR libraries. TCRdb re-derived calls from the PCR reads in MiXCR, one entry per CDR3 protein. This sample has about 640,000 distinct CDR3 sequences, with about 20% found just once. Losses at the gene ends were 4 bases for V and 0 bases for J; bases not matched to a gene: 12. The CDR3 is made up of 18 amino acids. The germline CDR1 and CDR2 sequences are DFQATT and SNEGSKA (reference sequence). The sample comes from a study of molecular identifiers for immune sequencing clone quantification. Study as a whole: In replicates, RNA taken from approximately 20,000 or 98,000 naive CD8 cells was divided five ways, and four portions underwent sequencing.

The V call is TRBV20-1, the J call TRBJ2-3; 11 bases match TRBD2. Sequencing used naive CD8+ T cells from blood, with Jurkat cell RNA spiked in. Described subset: FACS-sorted CD8+CD4-CCR7+CD45RA+ naive T cells. The source of this sequence is a human donor in good health. Some libraries in this study had Jurkat cell RNA spiked in. The CDR3 sequence: CSAKTTASGGTSTDTQYF. For the CDR3, the DNA is TGCAGTGCTAAGACCACTGCTAGCGGGGGGACTAGCACAGATACGCAGTATTTT.